These T cell receptor beta chains were read from a single sample in a study of cytomegalovirus exposure and HLA in healthy donors. Assay used: immunoSEQ multiplex PCR; TCRdb lists only in-frame clones, some missing. The sample yields over 150,000 clones, under 90% seen once. Material for sequencing was PBMCs. The receptors derive from a boy aged 2 to 9 in good health and CMV-seronegative. CDR3s leave out the opening cysteine and the closing phenylalanine or tryptophan.

j_call | v_call | cdr3_aa
TRBJ2-3 | TRBV7-3 | ASSLTPGVSTDTQY
TRBJ1-1 | TRBV6-6 | ASRKGQNTEAF
TRBJ2-3 | TRBV9 | ASSVGPAGAADTQY
TRBJ1-1 | TRBV7-2 | ASSLAWGGHTEAF
NA | TRBV7-7 | AGLGQGESNEQY
TRBJ1-1 | TRBV4-1 | ASSQTQTGPTEAF
TRBJ2-3 | TRBV6-1 | ASSEVGGLTDTQY
TRBJ2-2 | TRBV2 | ASSILADNGELF
TRBJ2-2 | TRBV19 | ASSIGTGTTGELF
TRBJ2-5 | TRBV28 | ASSPAPRDGETQY
TRBJ1-1 | TRBV5-1 | ASSEPGYTEAF
TRBJ1-1 | TRBV10-3 | AISETRGRGNTEAF
TRBJ1-2 | TRBV5-4 | ASSFQQGEGYT
TRBJ1-5 | TRBV10-3 | AISESGGGGALKPQH
TRBJ2-7 | TRBV11-1 | ASSLETGGSYEQY
TRBJ1-2 | TRBV18 | ATSRDRAYGYT
TRBJ2-7 | TRBV5-1 | ASSLWVAGEVYEQY
TRBJ2-1 | TRBV19 | ASSLTSGVHNEQF
TRBJ1-5 | TRBV7-2 | ASSLVGTGAIQPQH